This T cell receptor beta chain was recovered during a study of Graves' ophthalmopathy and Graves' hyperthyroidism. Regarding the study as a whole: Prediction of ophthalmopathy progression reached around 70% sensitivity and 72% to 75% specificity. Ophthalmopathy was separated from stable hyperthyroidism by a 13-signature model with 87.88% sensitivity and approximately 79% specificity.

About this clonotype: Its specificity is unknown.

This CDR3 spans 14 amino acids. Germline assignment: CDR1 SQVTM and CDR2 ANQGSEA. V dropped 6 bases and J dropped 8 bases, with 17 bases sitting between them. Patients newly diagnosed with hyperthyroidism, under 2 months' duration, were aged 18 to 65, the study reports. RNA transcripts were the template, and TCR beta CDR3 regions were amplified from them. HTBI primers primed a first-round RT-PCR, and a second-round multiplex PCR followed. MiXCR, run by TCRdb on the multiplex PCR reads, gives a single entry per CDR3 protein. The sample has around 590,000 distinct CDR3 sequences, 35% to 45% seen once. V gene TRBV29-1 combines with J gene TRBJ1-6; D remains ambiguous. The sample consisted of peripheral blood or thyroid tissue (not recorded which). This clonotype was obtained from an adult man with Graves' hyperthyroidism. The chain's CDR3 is CSVTNPGIYSPLHF. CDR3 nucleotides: TGCAGCGTCACAAACCCCGGGATCTATTCACCCCTCCACTTT.